Following are 2 T cell receptor beta chains from one sample sequenced in a study of early T cells in non-severe SARS-CoV-2 infection. TCRdb re-derived calls from the 5' RACE reads in MiXCR, one entry per CDR3 protein. The sample consists of under 70,000 distinct CDR3 sequences, 5% to 6.5% of them appearing once. The source material was whole blood, sampled at baseline. The origin of the receptors is an adult who was a healthcare worker with PCR-confirmed SARS-CoV-2 infection or an uninfected control (not recorded which).

The chain carries TRBV6-5 and TRBJ2-7; D assignment may be TRBD1 or TRBD2 (5 bases each). Looked up from germline, CDR1 is MNHEY and CDR2 is SVGAGI. This CDR3 is built from 15 residues. Trimming left V 6 bases short and J 1 base short, with 16 bases between. CDR3 sequence (DNA): TGTGCCAGCAGGAGCCGGGACGGCCTATCCTACGAGCAGTACTTC. Protein sequence: CASRSRDGLSYEQYF.

This clonotype was seen a few times. The J gene is TRBJ2-5, the V gene TRBV20-1, with 8 bases lining up with TRBD2. The CDR3 spans 16 residues. CDR1 is DFQATT, CDR2 SNEGSKA, per germline (reference sequence). V lost 1 base to trimming and J lost 5 bases; unmatched junction nucleotides: 12. Here the CDR3 DNA reads TGCAGTGCTAGAGCGGACAGTAGCGGGATCTTGGAGACCCAGTACTTC. Protein product: CSARADSSGILETQYF.